Reported below is one T cell receptor (beta chain). What it recognizes is unknown. It was with 60 Vbeta and 13 Jbeta primers that the PCR ran. Assay: immunoSEQ multiplex PCR; the TCRdb copy retains only in-frame clones and omits some. The sample includes 110,000 to 150,000 clones, roughly 9.4% of them seen just once. The sample comes from a study of cytomegalovirus exposure and HLA in healthy donors. Study context: Most genotyped donors, 65% to 85% of about 430, had Caucasian-associated genetic ancestry.

Germline V gene sequence: CDR1 MNHEY, CDR2 SVGAGI. The CDR3 spans 15 residues. The V segment lost 1 base and the J segment 7 bases; nucleotides outside the gene matches: 6. Whole-study results and caveats: Highly shared sequence variants in one cluster were likely a sequencing artifact.

The TCR was taken from a male donor in good health and CMV-seronegative. This sequence joins TRBV6-5 and TRBJ2-1, with 8 bases identical to TRBD1. What was sequenced was PBMCs. CDR3 coding DNA: TGTGCCAGCAGTTACTTCGGACAGGGTAGGAATGAGCAGTTCTTC. It encodes CASSYFGQGRNEQFF.